Listed below are T cell receptor beta chains from one sample, sequenced in a study of T cell repertoires in cytomegalovirus infection. One entry per CDR3 protein, called by TCRdb with MiXCR from the reads. The table has 200,000 to 300,000 distinct CDR3 sequences, roughly 9.1% seen once. The specimen was PBMCs. All receptors derive from a human donor in good health (CMV status not recorded). Some clones in this sample may be carry-over from other donors' samples. Both conserved end residues are part of each CDR3. Each record gives: V gene, J gene, CDR3 protein.

v_gene: TRBV18; j_gene: TRBJ1-1; CDR3aa: CASSRQGGGTEAFF
v_gene: TRBV6-2/TRBV6-3; j_gene: TRBJ2-7; CDR3aa: CASSYPGQASYEQYF
v_gene: TRBV11-2; j_gene: TRBJ2-3; CDR3aa: CASSLGGTVSTDTQYF
v_gene: TRBV4-2; j_gene: TRBJ1-2; CDR3aa: CASSQVPVTSDGYTF
v_gene: TRBV7-2; j_gene: TRBJ2-3; CDR3aa: CASSLVTARDRDTQYF
v_gene: TRBV28; j_gene: TRBJ1-1; CDR3aa: CASSTGQGVAFF
v_gene: TRBV28; j_gene: TRBJ2-7; CDR3aa: CASRTGGKAEQYF
v_gene: TRBV7-2; j_gene: TRBJ1-5; CDR3aa: CASSLVIPGGLGQPQHF
v_gene: TRBV2; j_gene: TRBJ2-2; CDR3aa: CASKEYSGANTGELFF
v_gene: TRBV11-3; j_gene: TRBJ1-1; CDR3aa: CASSLQVSGTEAFF
v_gene: TRBV29-1; j_gene: TRBJ2-2; CDR3aa: CSVGVGAIGELFF
v_gene: TRBV6-1; j_gene: TRBJ2-7; CDR3aa: CASSESPGAYYEQYF
v_gene: TRBV7-8; j_gene: TRBJ1-5; CDR3aa: CASSPGATGHGGQPQHF
v_gene: TRBV20-1; j_gene: TRBJ1-4; CDR3aa: CSATGFNEKLFF
v_gene: TRBV4-3; j_gene: TRBJ1-1; CDR3aa: CASSQEGAKMLEAFF
v_gene: TRBV25-1; j_gene: TRBJ2-7; CDR3aa: CASSVGGGQGLPSHYEQYF
v_gene: TRBV20-1; j_gene: TRBJ2-3; CDR3aa: CSARGTSGTSAVTQYF
v_gene: TRBV28; j_gene: TRBJ2-7; CDR3aa: CASSFPHSGGDNEQYF
v_gene: TRBV20-1; j_gene: TRBJ2-5; CDR3aa: CSARPGTEQETQYF
v_gene: TRBV7-2; j_gene: TRBJ2-1; CDR3aa: CASSQLEAGGGNEQFF
v_gene: TRBV28; j_gene: TRBJ1-5; CDR3aa: CASTLKGQPQHF
v_gene: TRBV7-2; j_gene: TRBJ2-3; CDR3aa: CASSLVDSADTQYF
v_gene: TRBV7-2; j_gene: TRBJ2-2; CDR3aa: CASTSSPQGSGELFF
v_gene: TRBV7-9; j_gene: TRBJ1-4; CDR3aa: CASSLVLESTNEKLFF
v_gene: TRBV7-9; j_gene: TRBJ1-1; CDR3aa: CASSYTSGTGMQAFF
v_gene: TRBV6-2/TRBV6-3; j_gene: TRBJ1-2; CDR3aa: CASSRPGTGINYGYTF
v_gene: TRBV11-1; j_gene: TRBJ2-1; CDR3aa: CASSLPRDRAEQFF
v_gene: TRBV30; j_gene: TRBJ1-2; CDR3aa: CAWSPGQGNYGYTF
v_gene: TRBV7-2; j_gene: TRBJ1-1; CDR3aa: CASSQITVNTEAFF
v_gene: TRBV7-2; j_gene: TRBJ1-4; CDR3aa: CASSADSLNEKLFF
v_gene: TRBV7-6; j_gene: TRBJ2-7; CDR3aa: CASSWNQGAANEQYF
v_gene: TRBV7-2; j_gene: TRBJ2-7; CDR3aa: CASTRDRVTHEQYF
v_gene: TRBV19; j_gene: TRBJ1-5; CDR3aa: CASNDRWAGAQPQHF
v_gene: TRBV7-2; j_gene: TRBJ1-2; CDR3aa: CASSLQVAVRANNGYTF
v_gene: TRBV7-2; j_gene: TRBJ2-7; CDR3aa: CASSLGLSGYEQYF
v_gene: TRBV6-1; j_gene: TRBJ1-5; CDR3aa: CASSAGLYQPQHF
v_gene: TRBV19; j_gene: TRBJ1-6; CDR3aa: CASRSLGNSPLHF
v_gene: TRBV5-1; j_gene: TRBJ1-5; CDR3aa: CASSPGLSSNQPQHF
v_gene: TRBV6-6; j_gene: TRBJ1-5; CDR3aa: CALAGGGDQPQHF
v_gene: TRBV18; j_gene: TRBJ2-1; CDR3aa: CASSPGRGGEQFF
v_gene: TRBV7-2; j_gene: TRBJ2-2; CDR3aa: CASSYHDTNTGELFF
v_gene: TRBV15; j_gene: TRBJ2-7; CDR3aa: CATSRDRAGGLHEQYF
v_gene: TRBV20-1; j_gene: TRBJ2-3; CDR3aa: CSARAGTSGTF
v_gene: TRBV5-1; j_gene: TRBJ2-1; CDR3aa: CASSDRQGAFGPTFF
v_gene: TRBV10-1; j_gene: TRBJ2-5; CDR3aa: CASSEGQSYQETQYF
v_gene: TRBV7-8; j_gene: TRBJ1-1; CDR3aa: CASSPQSTATEAFF
v_gene: TRBV7-8; j_gene: TRBJ1-2; CDR3aa: CASSFLGTDSNYGYTF